The present T cell receptor beta chain was sequenced within a study of blood T cell repertoires in COVID-19 (dated by TCRdb to 2018 to 2020). General notes on the study: Collaborator samples came from the United States, Italy and Spain and covered acute and convalescent phases of COVID-19. The material from the prospective study consisted of cDNA or gDNA derived from T cells, B-cell-depleted T cells, or PBMCs. The dataset comprised deeply sampled blood TCRbeta repertoires from subjects exposed to, actively infected with, or recovered from COVID-19. The repertoires were released in a freely available public database intended as a resource for research on the immune response to SARS-CoV-2. Samples were obtained from the ongoing ImmuneRACE study (first 160 participants) and from about 1,300 subjects provided by 6 global collaborators. Nearly every sample came with metadata listing a de-identified subject ID, COVID-19 status, age in years and sex. Where HLA class I and class II types were available, the types were taken from metadata supplied by the sample provider, not from assay-based typing.

The full study reports these points: The quantity of clinical and demographic metadata differed by source and by participant and was supplied without curation.

The immunoSEQ Assay, a bias-controlled multiplex PCR, was used to amplify TCRbeta CDR3 regions from genomic DNA. On the study's bioinformatics: The number of nucleated cells in each sample was estimated from the amplification of reference gene primers within the assay. To quantify the absolute abundance of each unique TCRbeta CDR3 rearrangement, sequence reads were collapsed and filtered. Productive Simpson clonality was computed per sample as the square root of Simpson's diversity index over productive rearrangements. Drawn from immuneACCESS, this table holds only the in-frame rearrangements with V and J called that TCRdb kept. Clones are partly lost; checked studies trace under half to an unresolved V gene and leave the rest unexplained. The DNA gave D and trimming, while V, J and clone size come from that table. Counted in this sample were 42,000 or so clones; about 90% of them appeared once. The ten largest make up approximately 8.3% of the sample.

Each collaborating institution followed its own protocols to collect whole blood in K2EDTA tubes. For TCRbeta analysis, collaborators shipped samples in one of three forms: frozen whole blood, isolated PBMCs, or DNA extracted from either of those sample types. Notes on this clone: The target of this receptor is not known. Per-base qualities were not stored, and no clone one base away is much larger.

The clonotype comes from a man aged 45-65 years with active COVID-19. Sequencing input: peripheral blood.

The bases read TGTGCCAGCAGTTATTCCGCCGAACTAGCGGGAGCCCAGTACTTC. Its protein is CASSYSAELAGAQYF. The chain couples TRBV6-5 to TRBJ2-7, and 11 junctional nucleotides match TRBD2. Germline trimming: 3 bases from V, 10 bases from J; junction bases outside gene matches: 11. The germline V gene gives CDR1 as MNHEY and CDR2 as SVGAGI. From its cysteine to its phenylalanine, the CDR3 spans 15 amino acids. Of all the DNA, just the CDR3 is kept, 45 bases in frame from base 1.